Following are 11 T cell receptor beta chains from one sample sequenced in a study of CD4 T cell repertoires in COVID-19. Generated by immunoSEQ multiplex PCR, the TCRdb table keeps only in-frame clones and is missing some. The sample holds approximately 75,000 clones, 83% seen once. The sequencing used CD4+ T cells from peripheral blood, collected after recovery from COVID-19. These receptors were taken from a human donor who had COVID-19.

The chain recombines TRBV11-2 with TRBJ2-3; 9 bases are a match to TRBD2. In germline, CDR1 is SGHAT, CDR2 FQNNGV. The length of the CDR3 is 16 residues. V gave up 3 bases and J gave up 4 bases; unmatched junction bases: 8. CDR3 DNA sequence: TGTGCCAGCAGCTTGCGGGGGGGCCCTCCCGCAGATACGCAGTATTTT. Protein: CASSLRGGPPADTQYF.

V gene TRBV4-2 combines with J gene TRBJ2-3; D gene ambiguous. Trimming removed 0 bases at V and 2 bases at J, with 15 bases between. CDR1 and CDR2 (germline): LGHNA, YNFKEQ. The CDR3 has 17 amino acids. CDR3 protein: CASSQDRSYPPTDTQYF. The CDR3 nucleotides read TGTGCCAGCAGCCAAGATCGCAGCTACCCTCCCACAGATACGCAGTATTTT.

This rearrangement joins TRBV5-8 to TRBJ1-4; D is undetermined. V was pared by 4 bases and J by 0 bases, with 19 bases between. CDR3 length: 18 residues. Germline CDR1 reads SGHTS; CDR2 reads YDEGEE. The CDR3 DNA reads as TGTGCCAGCAGCCATTGGTGGGCATCAACTCCAACTAATGAAAAACTGTTTTTT. Translation: CASSHWWASTPTNEKLFF.

DNA of the CDR3: TGTGCCAGTAGCCCGACAGGGGGAGAGACCCAGTACTTC. This encodes CASSPTGGETQYF. The chain is built from TRBV19 and TRBJ2-5, with TRBD1 identical over 9 bases. Germline trimming cut 6 bases from V and 4 bases from J; bases unmatched to any gene: 3. The germline V gene has CDR1 LNHDA and CDR2 SQIVND (reference sequence). CDR3 length: 13 amino acids.

The rearrangement uses TRBV7-2 and TRBJ2-5; 10 bases match TRBD2. CDR1 and CDR2 from the germline V gene are SGHTA and FQGNSA. The junction had 18 bases not matched to a gene; V was cut back by 7 bases and J by 4 bases. This CDR3 spans 18 amino acids. Written as DNA, the CDR3 is TGTGCCAGCAAAATTTGGGTGTCTAGCGGGAGTAAGGGAGAGACCCAGTACTTC. Its protein product is CASKIWVSSGSKGETQYF.

The CDR3 DNA follows: TGTGCCAGCACCCGAGAAGCCAATCAGCCCCAGCATTTT. It codes for CASTREANQPQHF. The J gene is TRBJ1-5, the V gene TRBV6-6, with D hard to call. Trimming pared 7 bases from V and 3 bases from J, leaving 10 bases between. Germline-derived CDR1 and CDR2 are MNHNY and SVGAGI (reference sequence). The CDR3 consists of 13 residues.

Concerning this clone: Germline and junction disagree at one end, which may indicate a read error. The rearrangement joins TRBV7-9 to TRBJ1-2, with 8 bases lining up with TRBD1. CDR3 length: 14 amino acids. CDR1 is SEHNR and CDR2 is FQNEAQ in the germline V gene (reference sequence). The CDR3 region is CASSFMTGDYGYTF. CDR3 nucleotides: TGTGCCAGCAGCTTCATGACAGGGGACTACGGCTACACCTTC.

The V gene is TRBV6-5, the J gene TRBJ1-1; no reliable D call. Between the trimmed V and J ends, which lost 6 bases and 4 bases, there was a span of 12 bases. This CDR3 spans 13 amino acids. Germline CDR1 and CDR2: MNHEY and SVGAGI. The CDR3 reads CASSPGLPTEAFF. The CDR3 region has the DNA TGTGCCAGCAGCCCGGGTTTGCCCACTGAAGCTTTCTTT.

V gene TRBV6-5 combines with J gene TRBJ2-7, with 11 bases lining up with TRBD2. Looked up from germline, CDR1 is MNHEY and CDR2 is SVGAGI. This CDR3 spans 14 amino acids. V shed 5 bases and J 3 bases; nucleotides not matched to a gene: 3. CDR3 loop: CASSRLAGLYEQYF. CDR3 in DNA: TGTGCCAGCAGTAGACTAGCGGGGCTCTACGAGCAGTACTTC.

The V and J genes are TRBV10-2 and TRBJ2-1, with D possibly being TRBD1 (5 bases). Trimming removed 4 bases at V and 3 bases at J, with 7 bases between. The V gene's germline CDR1 is WSHSY and CDR2 SAAADI. CDR3 size: 13 residues. The CDR3 sequence is CASSADIYNEQFF. The CDR3 DNA follows: TGCGCCAGCAGTGCGGACATCTACAATGAGCAGTTCTTC.

Of note for this clone: An end of the junction differs from the germline gene, which may be a read error. The chain couples TRBV7-2 to TRBJ1-3, with TRBD1 as a possible D gene (5 bases). The CDR3 runs 14 residues. Germline values: CDR1 SGHTA, CDR2 FQGNSA. The CDR3 here is CASSLAGTGNTIYF. In DNA form, the CDR3 reads TGTGCCAGCAGCCTAGCAGGGACTGGAAACACCATATATTTT.